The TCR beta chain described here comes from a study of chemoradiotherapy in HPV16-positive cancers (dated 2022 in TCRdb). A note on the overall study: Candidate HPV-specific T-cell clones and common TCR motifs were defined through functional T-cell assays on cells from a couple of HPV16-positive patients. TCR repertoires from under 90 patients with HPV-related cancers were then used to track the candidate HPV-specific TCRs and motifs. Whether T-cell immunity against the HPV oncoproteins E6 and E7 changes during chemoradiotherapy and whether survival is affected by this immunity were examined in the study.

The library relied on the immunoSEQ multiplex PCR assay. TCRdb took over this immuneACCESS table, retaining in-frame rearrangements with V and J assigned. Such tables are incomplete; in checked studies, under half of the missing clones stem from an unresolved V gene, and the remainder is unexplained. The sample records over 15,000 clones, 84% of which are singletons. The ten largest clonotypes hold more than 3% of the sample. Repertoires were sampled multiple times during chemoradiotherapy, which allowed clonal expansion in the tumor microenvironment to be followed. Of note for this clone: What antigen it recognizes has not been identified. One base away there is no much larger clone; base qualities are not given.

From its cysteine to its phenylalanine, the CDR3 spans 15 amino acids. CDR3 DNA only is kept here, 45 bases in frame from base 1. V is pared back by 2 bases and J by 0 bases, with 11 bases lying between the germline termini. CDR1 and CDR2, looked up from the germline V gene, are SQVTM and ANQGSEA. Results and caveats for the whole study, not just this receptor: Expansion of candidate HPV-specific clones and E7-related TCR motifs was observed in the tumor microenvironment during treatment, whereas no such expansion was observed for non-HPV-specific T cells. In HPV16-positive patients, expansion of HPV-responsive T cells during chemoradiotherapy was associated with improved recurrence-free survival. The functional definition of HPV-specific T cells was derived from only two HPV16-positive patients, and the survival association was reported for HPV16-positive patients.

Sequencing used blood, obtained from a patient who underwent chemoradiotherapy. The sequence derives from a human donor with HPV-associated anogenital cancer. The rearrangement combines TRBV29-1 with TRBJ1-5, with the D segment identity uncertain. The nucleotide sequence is TGCAGCGTTGAATTCACGGGAGATAGCAATCAGCCCCAGCATTTT. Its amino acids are CSVEFTGDSNQPQHF. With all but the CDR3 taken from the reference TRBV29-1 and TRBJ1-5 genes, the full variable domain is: SAVISQKPSRDICQRGTSLTIQCQVDSQVTMMFWYRQQPGQSLTLIATANQGSEATYESGFVIDKFPISRPNLTFSTLTVSNMSPEDSSIYLCSVEFTGDSNQPQHFGDGTRLSIL.